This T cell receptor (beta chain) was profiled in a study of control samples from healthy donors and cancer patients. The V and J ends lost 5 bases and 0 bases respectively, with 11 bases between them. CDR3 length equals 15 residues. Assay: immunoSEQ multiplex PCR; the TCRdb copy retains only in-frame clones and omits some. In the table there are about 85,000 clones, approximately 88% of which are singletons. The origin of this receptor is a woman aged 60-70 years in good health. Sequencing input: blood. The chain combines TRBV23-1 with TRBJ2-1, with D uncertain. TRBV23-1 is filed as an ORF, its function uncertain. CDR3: CASSALAASYNEQFF. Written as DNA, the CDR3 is TGCGCCAGCAGTGCGCTTGCAGCCTCCTACAATGAGCAGTTCTTC.